The clone carrying this T cell receptor (beta chain) was detected ten times or more. The V gene's germline CDR1 is SNHLY and CDR2 FYNNEI. The V and J ends lost 2 bases and 2 bases respectively, with 12 bases between them. CDR3 size: 15 residues. TCRdb called the 5' RACE reads again in MiXCR, with one record for every CDR3 protein. The sample lists tens of thousands of distinct CDR3 sequences, 9.7% occurring once. These data belong to a study of neurological immune-mediated disorders. The time point here: longitudinal time-point 2. The sequencing input was PBMCs. The chain combines TRBV2 with TRBJ1-2; D not certain. This clonotype originated in a man aged 30 to 39 in good health. CDR3 in DNA: TGTGCCAGCAGTGAATTCCCCTCTCCCAACTATGGCTACACCTTC. Its translation: CASSEFPSPNYGYTF. The variable domain in full, completed from reference TRBV2 and TRBJ1-2, reads EPEVTQTPSHQVTQMGQEVILRCVPISNHLYFYWYRQILGQKVEFLVSFYNNEISEKSEIFDDQFSVERPDGSNFTLKIRSTKLEDSAMYFCASSEFPSPNYGYTFGSGTRLTVV.